Presented here are 22 T cell receptor beta chains from one specimen sequenced in a study of human T cells and chemical hapten exposure (dated by TCRdb to about 2021). Library creation used RACE. TCRdb shows the sequencer as NextSeq 500. TCRdb took the public reads, trimmed them with fastp at Q25, ran MiXCR for clone calling and kept in-frame beta chains. Here each entry gathers all rows of one CDR3 protein and keeps the most common genes and DNA. The sample data list about 110,000 distinct CDR3 sequences, and about a tenth of these were observed just once. The ten largest clones take up 3% to 3.5% of the sample. Explained via the paper, the time point label denotes: patch test 2, 6 weeks after DPC sensitization. The treatment or condition label for this specimen denotes: therapeutic diphenylcyclopropenone sensitization with weekly scalp DPC. This material consisted of whole blood, taken in connection with sensitization to the hapten diphenylcyclopropenone (DPC). All receptors derive from a woman in her forties with alopecia areata. Some clones in this sample may be carry-over from other donors' samples.

There are a few counts of this clonotype. This chain links TRBV20-1 with TRBJ1-3; TRBD1 matches 8 bases. J lost 4 bases, V lost 1 base, and 9 bases had no gene match. Per the germline V gene, CDR1 is DFQATT and CDR2 is SNEGSKA (reference sequence). CDR3 length: 16 residues. CDR3 residues: CSARGAVQGGGNTIYF. The CDR3 bases are TGCAGTGCTAGAGGCGCGGTACAGGGGGGAGGAAACACCATATATTTT.

This clonotype was counted between two and nine times. The chain joins TRBV5-6 to TRBJ2-3; D may be TRBD1 (6 bases). CDR1 is SGHDT, CDR2 YYEEEE, per germline. The CDR3 length is 16 residues. V lost 4 bases, J lost 4 bases, and 19 bases lay in between. The CDR3 is CASSPFQRGFADTQYF. The CDR3 coding sequence is TGTGCCAGCAGCCCTTTCCAGAGGGGGTTCGCAGATACGCAGTATTTT.

About this clonotype: A much more abundant neighbour one base away suggests this may be a read error. CDR3 loop: CASSLALRWGGTDTQYF. As DNA, the CDR3 is TGTGCCAGCAGCTTAGCGCTGCGGTGGGGGGGCACAGATACGCAGTATTTT. The chain couples TRBV7-9 to TRBJ2-3, with D tentatively TRBD2 (6 bases). This CDR3 has 17 residues. The V end lost 0 bases, the J end lost 1 base, and 14 bases lay between the germline ends. Germline CDR1 SEHNR, CDR2 FQNEAQ (reference sequence).

The genes are TRBV14 and TRBJ2-5, with unresolved D. The germline V gene encodes CDR1 SGHDN and CDR2 FVKESK. The germline V and J ends were trimmed by 2 bases and 2 bases, with 6 bases remaining between them. The CDR3 runs to 13 residues. The DNA for the CDR3 is TGTGCCAGCAGCCAAACTATTCAAGAGACCCAGTACTTC. Protein sequence: CASSQTIQETQYF. Full variable domain (outside the CDR3, taken from reference TRBV14 and TRBJ2-5): EAGVTQFPSHSVIEKGQTVTLRCDPISGHDNLYWYRRVMGKEIKFLLHFVKESKQDESGMPNNRFLAERTGGTYSTLKVQPAELEDSGVYFCASSQTIQETQYFGPGTRLLVL.

Points on this clonotype: A much larger clone sits a single nucleotide away, making a read error possible. The rearrangement joins TRBV7-8 to TRBJ1-5; D remains unclear. Trimming cost V 11 bases and J 0 bases, with 14 bases left between them. CDR1 SGHVS and CDR2 FQNEAQ come from the germline V gene. There are 14 residues in the CDR3. In DNA form, the CDR3 reads TGTGCCCGCACCCCGGGAAGTAGCAATCAGCCCCAGCATTTT. The encoded protein is CARTPGSSNQPQHF.

The DNA for the CDR3 is TGTGCCAGCAGTTCCACCGGGGGCGGAAAGACCCAGTACTTC. It codes for CASSSTGGGKTQYF. This rearrangement joins TRBV12-3 or TRBV12-4 to TRBJ2-5; the D call may be TRBD1 or TRBD2 (6 bases each). V gave up 4 bases and J gave up 6 bases, with 15 bases separating them. The CDR3 extends over 14 amino acids.

This clonotype was counted ten times or more. An end of the junction does not agree with germline; a read error may underlie this. The V gene is TRBV11-2, the J gene TRBJ1-1; tentative D call: TRBD1 (5 bases). From germline, CDR1 is SGHAT and CDR2 FQNNGV. The CDR3 extends over 17 amino acids. The CDR3 bases are TGTGCCAGCAGTTTAGCCCAATTTAGGGGCGGCTACACTGAAGCTTTCTTT. Amino acids: CASSLAQFRGGYTEAFF.

This clonotype was found many times. The chain has TRBV9 and TRBJ2-3, with D uncertain. Deletions cut 3 bases from V and 6 bases from J, with 14 bases between. This CDR3 has 14 residues. From germline, CDR1 is SGDLS and CDR2 YYNGEE. CDR3 nucleotides: TGTGCCAGCAGCGGGATACATGGGGTGGATACGCAGTATTTT. It specifies CASSGIHGVDTQYF.

Points on this clonotype: A much larger clone lies one base from this, so it may be a read error. The V gene is TRBV5-1, the J gene TRBJ2-7; 8 positions agree with TRBD2. Trimming at V came to 0 bases and at J to 6 bases, leaving 8 bases not matched to a gene. The CDR3 loop spans 15 amino acids. Germline assignment: CDR1 SGHRS and CDR2 YFSETQ. The CDR3 region is CASSLDGGDASEQYF. CDR3 in DNA: TGCGCCAGCAGCTTGGACGGGGGGGATGCCTCCGAGCAGTACTTC.

There are many counts of this clonotype. The chain employs TRBV19 and TRBJ2-7, with D possibly being TRBD2 (6 bases). Trimming pared 4 bases from V and 2 bases from J, leaving 9 bases between. Germline V CDR1 and CDR2: LNHDA, SQIVND (reference sequence). This CDR3 is 13 amino acids long. CDR3 sequence: CASSKGRTYEQYF. CDR3 nucleotides: TGTGCCAGTAGTAAAGGGAGGACCTACGAGCAGTACTTC. The variable domain in full, with the rest retrieved from reference TRBV19 and TRBJ2-7, is DGGITQSPKYLFRKEGQNVTLSCEQNLNHDAMYWYRQDPGQGLRLIYYSQIVNDFQKGDIAEGYSVSREKKESFPLTVTSAQKNPTAFYLCASSKGRTYEQYFGPGTRLTVT.

This clonotype has only a few counts. The chain is built from TRBV27 and TRBJ2-2; no definite D call. The CDR3 is 14 residues long. Trimming removed 5 bases from V and 4 bases from J, with 11 bases in between. Germline lookup yields CDR1 MNHEY and CDR2 SMNVEV (reference sequence). The CDR3 region has the DNA TGTGCCAGCAGTCTCCGGGTGGCCACCGGGGAGCTGTTTTTT. The encoded protein is CASSLRVATGELFF.

The gene calls are TRBV29-1 and TRBJ1-4; TRBD1 might be the D (5 bases). This CDR3 comprises 13 residues. Germline V lookup: CDR1 SQVTM, CDR2 ANQGSEA. Trimming took 3 bases from V and 10 from J, leaving 15 bases between them. The CDR3 is CSVDSSRDGKLFF. The CDR3 DNA reads TGCAGCGTTGATAGTTCCAGGGACGGAAAACTGTTTTTT.

This clonotype was found a few times. This chain joins TRBV5-1 and TRBJ2-5; the match to TRBD2 covers 10 bases. The junction had 3 bases not matched to a gene; V was cut back by 0 bases and J by 1 base. The CDR3 has 16 residues. Per the germline V gene, CDR1 is SGHRS and CDR2 is YFSETQ. DNA for the CDR3: TGCGCCAGCAGCTTGGCCCCTAGCGGGGGCCAAGAGACCCAGTACTTC. This translates into CASSLAPSGGQETQYF. Looking up the rest from reference TRBV5-1 and TRBJ2-5 gives the full variable domain: KAGVTQTPRYLIKTRGQQVTLSCSPISGHRSVSWYQQTPGQGLQFLFEYFSETQRNKGNFPGRFSGRQFSNSRSEMNVSTLELGDSALYLCASSLAPSGGQETQYFGPGTRLLVL.

This clonotype has at least ten counts. This chain uses TRBV6-5 with TRBJ2-5; D is unclear. The CDR3 has 13 amino acids. Germline-derived CDR1 and CDR2 are MNHEY and SVGAGI. V lost 2 bases, J lost 3 bases, and 7 bases lay in between. This CDR3 is CASSYQGKETQYF. CDR3 bases: TGTGCCAGCAGTTACCAAGGGAAAGAGACCCAGTACTTC.

This clonotype was recorded at least ten times. The chain uses TRBV6-2 or TRBV6-3 and TRBJ1-5; tentatively, D is TRBD1 (5 bases). Germline-derived CDR1 and CDR2 are MNHEY and SVGEGT. The CDR3 runs to 16 residues. Between the trimmed V and J ends, which lost 7 bases and 2 bases, there was a span of 18 bases. CDR3: CASNPRQGRRNQPQHF. CDR3 in DNA: TGTGCCAGCAACCCCCGTCAGGGACGTCGCAATCAGCCCCAGCATTTT.

Note on this clonotype: Germline is not matched at one junction end, which may reflect a read error. This rearrangement joins TRBV23-1 to TRBJ2-3, with D tentatively TRBD1 (5 bases). TRBV23-1 is an ORF; its function is uncertain. The length of the CDR3 is 16 residues. CDR3 coding DNA: TGCGCCAGTTGTATAAGACAGACCTTACAAACAGATAAGCAGTATTTT. The encoded protein is CASCIRQTLQTDKQYF.

This clonotype has at least ten counts. The chain has TRBV7-2 and TRBJ1-5; perhaps TRBD1 as D (5 bases). Trimming removed 5 bases from V and 4 bases from J, with 12 bases in between. The CDR3 has 14 residues. Germline loops: CDR1 SGHTA, CDR2 FQGNSA. This CDR3 reads CASSKDSTNQPQHF. In DNA, the CDR3 is TGTGCCAGCAGCAAAGACAGTACGAATCAGCCCCAGCATTTT.

This clonotype was seen more than once but under ten times. The chain combines TRBV18 with TRBJ1-5; D is perhaps TRBD1 (6 bases). The CDR3 loop spans 16 amino acids. Deletions cut 1 base from V and 1 base from J, with 11 bases between. The germline V gene encodes CDR1 KGHSH and CDR2 LQKENI. The CDR3 bases are TGTGCCAGCTCACCACTAGGGGGAAAAAGCAATCAGCCCCAGCATTTT. Residues: CASSPLGGKSNQPQHF.

The sample holds a few counts of this clonotype. J is TRBJ1-4 and V is TRBV27; tentative D call: TRBD1 (6 bases). The CDR3 loop spans 16 amino acids. CDR1 is MNHEY, CDR2 SMNVEV, per germline (reference sequence). V dropped 1 base and J dropped 3 bases, with 12 bases sitting between them. The CDR3 loop reads CASSLYPGQPNEKLFF. In DNA, the CDR3 is TGTGCCAGCAGTTTATACCCGGGACAACCTAATGAAAAACTGTTTTTT.

The V gene is TRBV7-9, the J gene TRBJ2-5; no clear D gene. This CDR3 region has 14 residues. The V end lost 6 bases, the J end lost 5 bases, and 16 bases lay between the germline ends. Germline-derived CDR1 and CDR2 are SEHNR and FQNEAQ (reference sequence). Here the CDR3 reads CASSFFPKGETQYF. In nucleotides, the CDR3 is TGTGCCAGCAGTTTCTTCCCCAAAGGGGAGACCCAGTACTTC.

This clonotype was counted between two and nine times. The CDR3 loop is CASSPGGPGASGANVLTF. The CDR3 DNA sequence: TGTGCCAGCAGTCCCGGTGGGCCTGGGGCCTCTGGGGCCAACGTCCTGACTTTC. The chain is built from TRBV12-3 or TRBV12-4 and TRBJ2-6, with a tentative D call TRBD1 (5 bases). The length of the CDR3 is 18 residues. The V gene lost 5 bases and the J gene lost 0 bases, with 17 bases spanning the gap.

This clonotype was counted a few times. J is TRBJ2-3 and V is TRBV7-9, with a tentative D call TRBD2 (6 bases). CDR3 length: 17 residues. Trimming removed 5 bases at V and 7 bases at J, with 25 bases between. The germline gives CDR1 SEHNR, CDR2 FQNEAQ (reference sequence). The CDR3 region has the DNA TGTGCCAGCAGCCCTATCGGGGGATGGGGGATACACTATACGCAGTATTTT. Protein sequence: CASSPIGGWGIHYTQYF.